These T cell receptor beta chains were read from a single sample in a study of early T cells in non-severe SARS-CoV-2 infection. A single record per CDR3 protein comes from TCRdb applying MiXCR to the 5' RACE reads. Of roughly 30,000 distinct CDR3 sequences listed, 4.5% to 5% were seen once; the top ten hold around 6%. Sequencing input: whole blood. The source is an adult who was a healthcare worker with PCR-confirmed SARS-CoV-2 infection or an uninfected control (not recorded which). Each CDR3 is given with its conserved first and last residue. A D gene is named only where the DNA matches it firmly. Rows may omit the clone size; those that give it use once, few, many or a size class.

V	J	size	D	CDR3	DNA
TRBV30	TRBJ1-6	many	-	CAWARENSPLHF	TGTGCCTGGGCGAGGGAGAATTCACCCCTCCACTTT
TRBV7-2	TRBJ2-1	many	TRBD1	CASSAKTGLSFF	TGTGCCAGCAGCGCGAAGACAGGGCTATCGTTCTTC
TRBV3-1	TRBJ1-4	-	-	CASSHRGDEKLFF	TGTGCCAGCAGCCACAGGGGAGACGAAAAACTGTTTTTT
TRBV7-9	TRBJ2-5	many	TRBD2	CASSSYAGTSAQETQYF	TGTGCCAGCAGCTCGTACGCCGGGACTAGCGCGCAAGAGACCCAGTACTTC
TRBV5-5	TRBJ2-3	many	-	CASTTTGGIDTQYF	TGTGCCAGCACCACAACGGGGGGCATAGATACGCAGTATTTT
TRBV9	TRBJ1-1	many	-	CASTSGTLNTEAFF	TGTGCCAGCACCTCCGGGACACTGAACACTGAAGCTTTCTTT
TRBV6-5	TRBJ2-7	many	TRBD1	CASSSHGQAYEQYF	TGTGCCAGCAGTTCTCACGGACAGGCCTACGAGCAGTACTTC
TRBV9	TRBJ2-7	many	-	CASSGGTHSYEQYF	TGTGCCAGCAGTGGCGGGACTCACTCCTACGAGCAGTACTTC
TRBV19	TRBJ2-7	-	-	CASSLGHGQSYEQYF	TGTGCCAGTAGTCTGGGGCACGGGCAGTCCTACGAGCAGTACTTC
TRBV12-3/TRBV12-4	TRBJ1-1	few	-	CASRDTPRGLNTEAFF	TGTGCCAGCAGAGACACCCCGAGAGGGTTGAACACTGAAGCTTTCTTT
TRBV12-3/TRBV12-4	TRBJ2-7	-	-	CASSLISASSYEQYF	TGTGCCAGCAGTTTAATTTCGGCATCGTCCTACGAGCAGTACTTC
TRBV6-1	TRBJ2-3	few	TRBD2	CASSLTSGGAYTDTQYF	TGTGCCAGCAGTCTTACTAGCGGGGGGGCTTACACAGATACGCAGTATTTT
TRBV6-2/TRBV6-3	TRBJ1-2	many	-	CASKSGDSSYGYTF	TGTGCCAGCAAATCGGGAGACTCAAGCTATGGCTACACCTTC
TRBV7-2	TRBJ2-1	many	-	CASSWDASSYNEQFF	TGTGCCAGCAGCTGGGACGCCAGCTCCTACAATGAGCAGTTCTTC
TRBV19	TRBJ1-5	many	TRBD1	CASTSTGWGRQPQHF	TGTGCCAGTACTTCGACAGGGTGGGGAAGACAGCCCCAGCATTTT
TRBV9	TRBJ2-2	many	-	CASSVGRNTGELFF	TGTGCCAGCAGCGTAGGAAGAAACACCGGGGAGCTGTTTTTT
TRBV11-2	TRBJ2-5	many	TRBD2	CASLSGGETQYF	TGTGCCAGCCTCTCGGGAGGCGAGACCCAGTACTTC
TRBV24-1	TRBJ2-4	few	TRBD1	CATSDPSGQGGSKNIQYF	TGTGCCACCAGTGATCCGTCGGGACAGGGCGGCTCCAAAAACATTCAGTACTTC
TRBV7-2	TRBJ2-2	many	-	CASSLKQGATGELFF	TGTGCCAGCAGCTTAAAGCAGGGAGCTACCGGGGAGCTGTTTTTT
TRBV7-2	TRBJ2-7	many	-	CASSLDPTMAYEQYF	TGTGCCAGCAGCTTAGACCCAACGATGGCCTACGAGCAGTACTTC
TRBV24-1	TRBJ2-7	medium-sized	-	CATRGVSGEQYF	TGTGCCACCAGGGGGGTATCCGGCGAGCAGTACTTC
TRBV30	TRBJ2-5	-	-	CAWSRRDKRETQYF	TGTGCCTGGAGTAGAAGGGACAAACGGGAGACCCAGTACTTC
TRBV4-2	TRBJ2-3	few	-	CASSRSIGPDYQTSTDTQYF	TGTGCCAGCAGCCGAAGTATCGGACCGGATTACCAGACTAGCACAGATACGCAGTATTTT
TRBV5-4	TRBJ2-2	many	-	CASSLPGPTGELFF	TGTGCCAGCAGCTTGCCGGGCCCAACCGGGGAGCTGTTTTTT
TRBV9	TRBJ1-1	-	-	CASSVSFGDTEAFF	TGTGCCAGCAGCGTCTCCTTCGGGGACACTGAAGCTTTCTTT
TRBV7-2	TRBJ1-6	few	TRBD1	CASSLVGTAYNSPLHF	TGTGCCAGCAGCTTAGTAGGGACAGCCTATAATTCACCCCTCCACTTT